The present TCR beta chain was sequenced within a study of T-cell memory formation after mild COVID-19. General study findings and limits: CD4+ contracting clones were mainly CM and EM; CD8+ ones, EMRA.

V shed 7 bases and J shed 2 bases, with 17 bases lying between them. The CDR3 consists of 15 residues. This clonotype was detected a few times. Antigen specificity is unknown. Constant-segment primers were used for 5'RACE, and the resulting TCR alpha and TCR beta cDNA libraries carried sample barcodes and UMIs. In TCRdb, the 5' RACE reads were re-called with MiXCR into one record per CDR3 protein. The data contain 450,000 or so distinct CDR3 sequences, around 27% of them singletons. This TCR derives from an adult woman who had mild COVID-19 (a few samples of this study predate the infection). Cell type and time point are not known. Sequenced sample: PBMCs or a T cell subset sorted from them (not recorded which). The J gene is TRBJ2-5, the V gene TRBV12-3 or TRBV12-4; D perhaps matches TRBD2 (5 bases). The CDR3 DNA reads TGTGCCAGCACTCTTCAGTCGGGATGGCAAGAGACCCAGTACTTC. Protein: CASTLQSGWQETQYF.